Each of the 21 T cell receptor beta chains below was sequenced from the same sample in a study of blood T cell repertoires in COVID-19. Sequencing was performed with immunoSEQ multiplex PCR; in TCRdb, only in-frame clones are kept and a portion is missing. Here the sample spans more than 85,000 clones, more than 70% being singletons. What was sequenced was peripheral blood. Receptors originate from a woman aged 45-60 years with acute or convalescent COVID-19.

The sample holds one count of this clone. The chain employs TRBV2 and TRBJ1-1; maybe TRBD1 (6 bases). Trimming pared 0 bases from V and 4 bases from J, leaving 9 bases between. Per the germline V gene, CDR1 is SNHLY and CDR2 is FYNNEI. The CDR3 is made up of 14 amino acids. The CDR3 DNA reads TGTGCCAGCAGTGAAGCCTTCAGGGGCACTGAAGCTTTCTTT. Encoded protein: CASSEAFRGTEAFF.

The gene calls are TRBV7-9 and TRBJ1-4; 11 nucleotides match TRBD1. The V segment lost 8 bases and the J segment 7 bases; nucleotides outside the gene matches: 9. The germline gives CDR1 SEHNR, CDR2 FQNEAQ (reference sequence). There are 15 residues in the CDR3. The CDR3 spells CASQLYGTGGEKLFF. The CDR3 DNA is TGTGCCAGCCAGCTTTATGGGACAGGGGGTGAAAAACTGTTTTTT. The full variable domain, in which reference TRBV7-9 and TRBJ1-4 provide the parts outside the CDR3, is DTGVSQNPRHKITKRGQNVTFRCDPISEHNRLYWYRQTLGQGPEFLTYFQNEAQLEKSRLLSDRFSAERPKGSFSTLEIQRTEQGDSAMYLCASQLYGTGGEKLFFGSGTQLSVL.

The genes are TRBV18 and TRBJ2-1, with 9 nucleotides matching TRBD1. There are 13 residues in the CDR3. With 3 bases clipped from V and 9 bases from J, the junction kept 3 bases outside the gene matches. Germline loops: CDR1 KGHSH, CDR2 LQKENI. CDR3 coding DNA: TGTGCCAGCTCACCCCAGGGACAGGGTGAGCAGTTCTTC. It is translated as CASSPQGQGEQFF.

Notes on this clone: A read error is likely, as this CDR3 ends without the conserved phenylalanine or tryptophan. No DNA is shown, since the ends of the CDR3 on it are uncertain; the CDR3 is the one TCRdb lists. The V and J genes are TRBV2 and TRBJ1-1; the table gives TRBD1 as D, unverified against the DNA. CDR1 and CDR2 from the germline V gene are SNHLY and FYNNEI. The CDR3 contains 13 residues when both ends are counted. CDR3 protein: CASRDRGSTQVVL.

CDR3 sequence: CASTRDSGRGEQFF. In DNA form, the CDR3 reads TGTGCCAGCACTAGGGACAGCGGGAGAGGTGAGCAGTTCTTC. The V call is TRBV2, the J call TRBJ2-1; D possibly corresponds to TRBD2 (8 bases). CDR3 size: 14 residues. Deletions cut 7 bases from V and 9 bases from J, with 19 bases between. The germline gives CDR1 SNHLY, CDR2 FYNNEI.

This rearrangement joins TRBV28 to TRBJ2-5; 7 nucleotides match TRBD1. The CDR3 contains 14 residues. Germline assignment: CDR1 MDHEN and CDR2 SYDVKM. V trimming: 6 bases; J trimming: 1 base; junction bases outside the gene matches: 5. DNA for the CDR3: TGTGCCAGCAGGCGAAACAGGGGCCAAGAGACCCAGTACTTC. This gives the protein CASRRNRGQETQYF.

The genes are TRBV3-1 (or the pseudogene TRBV3-2) and TRBJ2-5, with D unresolved. V lost 1 base and J lost 1, with 13 bases in between. CDR1 and CDR2 from the germline V gene are LGHDT and YNNKEL (reference sequence). CDR3 length: 16 residues. CDR3 DNA sequence: TGTGCCAGCAGCCAAGGCCTAGTTTCGACCCAAGAGACCCAGTACTTC. Encoded protein: CASSQGLVSTQETQYF.

The V gene is TRBV29-1, the J gene TRBJ2-7; TRBD2 matches 9 bases. The CDR3 has 15 amino acids. The trim removed 8 bases at V and 6 bases at J, leaving 17 bases unmatched. Per the germline V gene, CDR1 is SQVTM and CDR2 is ANQGSEA. In DNA form, the CDR3 reads TGCAGCTCTGGAAGTGGAGCTAGCGGGAATTTCGAGCAGTACTTC. It codes for CSSGSGASGNFEQYF.

In DNA, the CDR3 is TGCGCCAGCAGCGAGCGGACAGGGGCCCCGGGGACTGAAGCTTTCTTT. This sequence encodes CASSERTGAPGTEAFF. V usage is TRBV5-1 and J usage is TRBJ1-1; 9 nucleotides agree with TRBD1. The CDR3 sequence is 16 residues long. CDR1 is SGHRS, CDR2 YFSETQ, per germline. Trimming cost V 4 bases and J 5 bases; bases outside gene matches: 12.

This chain joins TRBV2 and TRBJ2-3, with D perhaps matching TRBD1 (6 bases). Trimming removed 6 bases from V and 2 bases from J, with 15 bases in between. Germline V gene lookup returns CDR1 SNHLY and CDR2 FYNNEI. The CDR3 runs to 15 residues. The CDR3 bases are TGTGCCAGCAGCGCGAATGGACAGCCCACAGATACGCAGTATTTT. It specifies CASSANGQPTDTQYF. Supplemented by reference TRBV2 and TRBJ2-3, the full variable domain reads EPEVTQTPSHQVTQMGQEVILRCVPISNHLYFYWYRQILGQKVEFLVSFYNNEISEKSEIFDDQFSVERPDGSNFTLKIRSTKLEDSAMYFCASSANGQPTDTQYFGPGTRLTVL.

The chain is built from TRBV2 and TRBJ2-6; D not certain. CDR1 and CDR2 (germline): SNHLY, FYNNEI. The CDR3 sequence is 14 residues long. The germline V and J ends were trimmed by 5 bases and 0 bases, with 5 bases remaining between them. Here the CDR3 DNA reads TGTGCCAGCAGTCCCGTCTCTGGGGCCAACGTCCTGACTTTC. This sequence encodes CASSPVSGANVLTF.

V is TRBV4-2 and J is TRBJ2-5; perhaps TRBD1 as D (5 bases). This CDR3 has 14 amino acids. The V end was cut by 0 bases, the J end by 5 bases, with 10 bases between. CDR1 and CDR2 from the germline V gene are LGHNA and YNFKEQ. CDR3 coding DNA: TGTGCCAGCAGCCAAGAACGACAGTTCGAGACCCAGTACTTC. Translation gives CASSQERQFETQYF.

The genes are TRBV6-5 and TRBJ1-5; the D is unclear. CDR1 and CDR2 (germline): MNHEY, SVGAGI. Trimming shortened V by 4 bases and J by 6 bases, and 10 bases separated the two germline ends. The CDR3 length is 13 residues. The CDR3 loop reads CASSSLERQPQHF. In DNA, the CDR3 is TGTGCCAGCAGTTCCCTTGAGCGTCAGCCCCAGCATTTT.

This chain links TRBV6-5 with TRBJ1-2; D is undetermined. Germline CDR1 is MNHEY and CDR2 is SVGAGI. V lost 6 bases and J 5 bases, leaving 10 bases between the germline ends. This CDR3 is built from 12 residues. CDR3 DNA: TGTGCCAGCAGGAGGCCCGGGTATGGCTACACCTTC. Protein sequence: CASRRPGYGYTF.

V gene TRBV2 combines with J gene TRBJ2-1, with TRBD1 as a possible D gene (5 bases). Deletions cut 5 bases from V and 6 bases from J, with 8 bases between. The CDR3 covers 12 residues. Germline CDR1 SNHLY, CDR2 FYNNEI. DNA for the CDR3: TGTGCCAGCAGTCAGGGTTTCAATGAGCAGTTCTTC. Amino acid sequence: CASSQGFNEQFF. The variable domain in full, completed from reference TRBV2 and TRBJ2-1, reads EPEVTQTPSHQVTQMGQEVILRCVPISNHLYFYWYRQILGQKVEFLVSFYNNEISEKSEIFDDQFSVERPDGSNFTLKIRSTKLEDSAMYFCASSQGFNEQFFGPGTRLTVL.

As concerns this clone: Additional DNA sequences in this sample encode the identical CDR3. The chain combines TRBV28 with TRBJ2-7; D perhaps matches TRBD1 (5 bases). CDR3 length: 11 residues. In germline, CDR1 is MDHEN, CDR2 SYDVKM. Trimming removed 5 bases from V and 4 bases from J, with 6 bases in between. The CDR3 DNA reads as TGTGCCAGCAGTCACAGGTACGAGCAGTACTTC. Translating it yields CASSHRYEQYF.

The V gene is TRBV7-9, the J gene TRBJ1-1; D gene uncertain. Trimming removed 8 bases at V and 11 bases at J, with 15 bases between. Germline values: CDR1 SEHNR, CDR2 FQNEAQ (reference sequence). This CDR3 spans 11 amino acids. CDR3 DNA sequence: TGTGCCAGCGACTACAAGGGTACGGCTTTCTTT. The encoded protein is CASDYKGTAFF. The whole variable domain, remainder taken from reference TRBV7-9 and TRBJ1-1, is DTGVSQNPRHKITKRGQNVTFRCDPISEHNRLYWYRQTLGQGPEFLTYFQNEAQLEKSRLLSDRFSAERPKGSFSTLEIQRTEQGDSAMYLCASDYKGTAFFGQGTRLTVV.

V is TRBV6-6 and J is TRBJ1-5, with D maybe TRBD1 (5 bases). CDR1 MNHNY and CDR2 SVGAGI come from the germline V gene (reference sequence). V lost 0 bases and J 7 bases, leaving 13 bases between the germline ends. CDR3 size: 15 residues. Here the CDR3 DNA reads TGTGCCAGCAGTTACTCCACCAGGGAGGGCCAGCCCCAGCATTTT. Its translation: CASSYSTREGQPQHF.

This chain connects TRBV28 to TRBJ1-5; 8 bases fit TRBD1. The CDR3 sequence is 14 residues long. Germline trimming cut 6 bases from V and 6 bases from J; bases unmatched to any gene: 7. The germline V gene has CDR1 MDHEN and CDR2 SYDVKM. CDR3 nucleotide sequence: TGTGCCAGCAGAAGGACAGGGTTGACTCAGCCCCAGCATTTT. This sequence encodes CASRRTGLTQPQHF.

The chain recombines TRBV4-2 with TRBJ2-5, with D possibly being TRBD1 (6 bases). This CDR3 has 15 residues. V lost 4 bases, J lost 3 bases, and 15 bases lay in between. CDR1 and CDR2 from the germline V gene are LGHNA and YNFKEQ. Here the CDR3 DNA reads TGTGCCAGCAGCCCCCTAGGAACAGGGAAAGAGACCCAGTACTTC. This codes for CASSPLGTGKETQYF.

The chain links TRBV28 to TRBJ2-7, with TRBD1 identical over 7 bases. The CDR3 sequence is 13 residues long. J lost 7 bases, V lost 8 bases, and 11 bases had no gene match. Per the germline V gene, CDR1 is MDHEN and CDR2 is SYDVKM. CDR3 residues: CASQTGSTREQYF. The CDR3 DNA reads TGTGCCAGCCAGACAGGGTCGACCAGGGAGCAGTACTTC. Full variable domain (outside the CDR3, taken from reference TRBV28 and TRBJ2-7): DVKVTQSSRYLVKRTGEKVFLECVQDMDHENMFWYRQDPGLGLRLIYFSYDVKMKEKGDIPEGYSVSREKKERFSLILESASTNQTSMYLCASQTGSTREQYFGPGTRLTVT.